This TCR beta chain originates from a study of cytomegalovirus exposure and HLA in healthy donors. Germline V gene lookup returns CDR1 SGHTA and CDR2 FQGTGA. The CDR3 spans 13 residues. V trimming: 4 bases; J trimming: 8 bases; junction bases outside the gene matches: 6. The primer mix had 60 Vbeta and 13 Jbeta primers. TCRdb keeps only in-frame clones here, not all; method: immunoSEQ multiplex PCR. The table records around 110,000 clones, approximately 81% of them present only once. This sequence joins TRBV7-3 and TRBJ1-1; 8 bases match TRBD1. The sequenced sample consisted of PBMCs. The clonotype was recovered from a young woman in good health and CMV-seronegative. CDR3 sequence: CASSSLRTGEAFF. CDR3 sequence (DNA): TGTGCCAGCAGCTCCTTAAGGACAGGGGAAGCTTTCTTT.